Below are 16 T cell receptor beta chains sequenced from a single sample in a study of PD-1 blockade in classical Hodgkin lymphoma. Time point noted: cycle 4 day 1 (C4D1), after less than 7 weeks of nivolumab. There was relapse after autologous stem cell transplantation in every patient, and there was variation in brentuximab vedotin exposure. Magnetic negative selection purified CD4+ T cells from thawed PBMCs. Assay used: immunoSEQ multiplex PCR; TCRdb lists only in-frame clones, some missing. The sample includes some 22,000 clones, around three quarters of them seen just once. Specimen: CD4+ T cells from blood, collected before the fourth cycle of nivolumab. These receptors were obtained from a human donor with classical Hodgkin lymphoma.

This CDR3 is CASSYATAISGNTIYF. The CDR3 coding sequence is TGTGCCAGCAGTTACGCGACAGCGATCTCTGGAAACACCATATATTTT. V is TRBV6-6 and J is TRBJ1-3, with D possibly TRBD1 on 5 matching bases. This CDR3 has 16 amino acids. Germline V gives CDR1 MNHNY, CDR2 SVGAGI (reference sequence). V was clipped by 2 bases and J by 0 bases, with 11 bases between them.

This clone was detected once. The gene calls are TRBV7-2 and TRBJ2-2; 7 nucleotides line up with TRBD1. CDR3 length: 15 amino acids. The germline V gene has CDR1 SGHTA and CDR2 FQGNSA. Losses at the gene ends were 4 bases for V and 5 bases for J; bases not matched to a gene: 7. The CDR3 loop reads CASSSDRVGTGELFF. The CDR3 nucleotides read TGTGCCAGCAGCTCCGACAGGGTAGGGACCGGGGAGCTGTTTTTT.

The V gene is TRBV7-2, the J gene TRBJ1-1; possible D gene TRBD1, 6 bases. The CDR3 is made up of 14 amino acids. Germline CDR1 and CDR2: SGHTA and FQGNSA. V gave up 2 bases and J gave up 3 bases, with 10 bases separating them. Written as DNA, the CDR3 is TGTGCCAGCAGCTTAAGGGGGGTATACACTGAAGCTTTCTTT. This translates into CASSLRGVYTEAFF.

The CDR3 nucleotides are TGTGCCAGTAGTATGCGGGAAGGTGGCTACACCTTC. Translating it yields CASSMREGGYTF. The J gene is TRBJ1-2, the V gene TRBV19; D is unresolved. There are 12 residues in the CDR3. Germline assignment: CDR1 LNHDA and CDR2 SQIVND (reference sequence). Trimming shortened V by 3 bases and J by 7 bases, and 9 bases separated the two germline ends. Complete variable domain (other parts from reference TRBV19 and TRBJ1-2): DGGITQSPKYLFRKEGQNVTLSCEQNLNHDAMYWYRQDPGQGLRLIYYSQIVNDFQKGDIAEGYSVSREKKESFPLTVTSAQKNPTAFYLCASSMREGGYTFGSGTRLTVV.

The chain employs TRBV5-3 and TRBJ2-7; no reliable D call. TRBV5-3 is treated as an ORF (open reading frame) with a function not yet certain. V shed 1 base and J shed 5 bases, with 19 bases lying between them. This CDR3 is built from 16 residues. Here the CDR3 DNA reads TGTGCCAGAAGCTTGTTTAATGGGCCTCTAGTCCACGAGCAGTACTTC. This gives the protein CARSLFNGPLVHEQYF.

CDR3 region: CASSIGTGHQPQHF. As DNA, the CDR3 is TGTGCCAGTAGTATAGGGACAGGTCATCAGCCCCAGCATTTT. The chain links TRBV19 to TRBJ1-5; 7 positions agree with TRBD1. The CDR3 runs 14 residues. The germline V gene encodes CDR1 LNHDA and CDR2 SQIVND (reference sequence). Germline trimming cut 1 base from V and 5 bases from J; bases unmatched to any gene: 2.

V is TRBV4-3 and J is TRBJ2-7; 7 bases line up with TRBD2. Trimming cost V 1 base and J 0 bases; bases outside gene matches: 0. This CDR3 is 14 amino acids long. Germline V gives CDR1 LGHNA, CDR2 YSLEER. The CDR3 DNA reads TGCGCCAGCAGCCAAGTAGCGGGCTCCTACGAGCAGTACTTC. Protein product: CASSQVAGSYEQYF.

The chain links TRBV9 to TRBJ2-6; D is undetermined. The CDR3 has 16 amino acids. Germline assignment: CDR1 SGDLS and CDR2 YYNGEE. Trimming left V 2 bases short and J 4 bases short, with 13 bases between. CDR3: CASSVGSSRGANVLTF. CDR3 nucleotide sequence: TGTGCCAGCAGCGTGGGTAGCTCTCGGGGGGCCAACGTCCTGACTTTC.

A few counts support this clone. The chain is built from TRBV14 and TRBJ1-1, with D hard to call. V was pared by 5 bases and J by 1 base, with 11 bases between. CDR3 length: 14 amino acids. Germline V gene lookup returns CDR1 SGHDN and CDR2 FVKESK. The CDR3 DNA follows: TGTGCCAGCAGCATATGGACGGGGAACACTGAAGCTTTCTTT. Its protein is CASSIWTGNTEAFF.

This clone occurred a few times. The V and J genes are TRBV14 and TRBJ2-1; no firm D call. V lost 2 bases and J lost 0, with 5 bases in between. CDR3 length equals 14 residues. CDR1 is SGHDN and CDR2 is FVKESK in the germline V gene. The CDR3 here is CASSQFASYNEQFF. Here the CDR3 DNA reads TGTGCCAGCAGCCAATTCGCCTCCTACAATGAGCAGTTCTTC. Combining the CDR3 with reference TRBV14 and TRBJ2-1 gives the whole variable domain EAGVTQFPSHSVIEKGQTVTLRCDPISGHDNLYWYRRVMGKEIKFLLHFVKESKQDESGMPNNRFLAERTGGTYSTLKVQPAELEDSGVYFCASSQFASYNEQFFGPGTRLTVL.

The chain links TRBV11-3 to TRBJ1-2; tentatively, D is TRBD1 (5 bases). V dropped 4 bases and J dropped 7 bases, with 22 bases sitting between them. The CDR3 loop spans 16 amino acids. Germline-derived CDR1 and CDR2 are SGHNT and YENEEA. DNA for the CDR3: TGTGCCAGCAGCTCTTTAATAGGGGCAATAGGAGGTGGCTACACCTTC. Translation gives CASSSLIGAIGGGYTF.

The chain couples TRBV6-5 to TRBJ2-5; 10 bases agree with TRBD2. Germline values: CDR1 MNHEY, CDR2 SVGAGI. Germline trimming cut 3 bases from V and 0 bases from J; bases unmatched to any gene: 4. CDR3 length: 16 residues. CDR3 bases: TGTGCCAGCAGTTATACTAGCGGGGAGTACCAAGAGACCCAGTACTTC. This translates into CASSYTSGEYQETQYF.

The rearrangement links TRBV7-2 to TRBJ2-1, with TRBD2 matching 8 bases. The CDR3 consists of 15 residues. Germline V gives CDR1 SGHTA, CDR2 FQGNSA. The V and J ends lost 4 bases and 7 bases, in that order; junction bases with no gene match: 9. The CDR3 spells CASSSRLAQQNEQFF. DNA of the CDR3: TGTGCCAGCAGCTCACGACTAGCGCAACAGAATGAGCAGTTCTTC.

CDR3 region: CASSLGPTNTGELFF. In nucleotides, the CDR3 is TGTGCCAGCAGCTTGGGACCAACCAACACCGGGGAGCTGTTTTTT. The chain recombines TRBV5-5 with TRBJ2-2; D is uncertain. This CDR3 contains 15 residues. Germline-derived CDR1 and CDR2 are SGHKS and YYEKEE (reference sequence). Trimming left V 0 bases short and J 2 bases short, with 8 bases between.

The chain couples TRBV7-2 to TRBJ2-1, with TRBD2 matching over 11 bases. In germline, CDR1 is SGHTA, CDR2 FQGNSA. The J segment lost 4 bases and the V segment lost 5 bases, leaving 10 bases of the junction unmatched. The CDR3 is made up of 17 amino acids. The CDR3 nucleotides are TGTGCCAGCAGCCCGTGGGCTAGCGGGGGGACATACAATGAGCAGTTCTTC. Translated, it gives CASSPWASGGTYNEQFF.

CDR3 nucleotide sequence: TGTGCCGGAACCAAAGGACAGGGGCGTACGCAGTATTTT. Residues: CAGTKGQGRTQYF. This chain links TRBV11-2 with TRBJ2-3; 9 positions match TRBD1. V lost 11 bases to trimming and J lost 8 bases; unmatched junction nucleotides: 11. CDR1 is SGHAT, CDR2 FQNNGV, per germline. This CDR3 region has 13 residues.